The 8 T cell receptor beta chains below come from one sample, sequenced in a study of blood T cell repertoires in COVID-19. Clones were read by immunoSEQ multiplex PCR, and TCRdb kept only the in-frame ones, dropping some. The sample holds more than 150,000 clones, about 90% seen once. Material: PBMCs or T cells enriched from blood (not recorded which). Receptor source: a woman aged 45-59 years who had recovered from COVID-19.

This clone was seen only once. The chain joins TRBV5-4 to TRBJ2-3; 7 bases map to TRBD2. CDR1 SGHNT and CDR2 YYREEE come from the germline V gene (reference sequence). The CDR3 has 17 residues. V was pared by 4 bases and J by 3 bases, with 14 bases of the junction left unmatched. CDR3 amino acids: CASSPRTRTTGTDTQYF. The CDR3 nucleotides are TGTGCCAGCAGCCCCAGGACTAGGACCACGGGGACAGATACGCAGTATTTT.

The genes are TRBV15 and TRBJ2-3, with 10 bases aligning to TRBD2. CDR1 is LNHNV and CDR2 is YYDKDF in the germline V gene (reference sequence). Trimming took 4 bases from V and 5 from J; bases not matched to a gene: 6. The CDR3 covers 15 residues. CDR3 in DNA: TGTGCCACCAGCATAACTAGCGGGACCCGAGATACGCAGTATTTT. Protein sequence: CATSITSGTRDTQYF.

This clone has a single count. The chain recombines TRBV3-1 (or the pseudogene TRBV3-2) with TRBJ1-3; TRBD1 matches 7 bases. Trimming took 4 bases from V and 0 from J; bases not matched to a gene: 12. CDR3 length: 18 residues. Germline V gene lookup returns CDR1 LGHDT and CDR2 YNNKEL (reference sequence). The CDR3 protein is CASSPTYRGRASGNTIYF. The CDR3 bases are TGTGCCAGCAGCCCCACCTACAGGGGACGGGCCTCTGGAAACACCATATATTTT.

The CDR3 is CASSLGLVTASNSPLHF. The CDR3, as DNA: TGTGCCAGCAGCTTAGGACTTGTGACAGCCTCAAATTCACCCCTCCACTTT. This rearrangement joins TRBV7-2 to TRBJ1-6; maybe TRBD1 (5 bases). This CDR3 region has 17 residues. Germline-derived CDR1 and CDR2 are SGHTA and FQGNSA. The V end lost 1 base, the J end lost 7 bases, and 17 bases lay between the germline ends. The entire variable domain, with the rest obtained from reference TRBV7-2 and TRBJ1-6, is as follows: GAGVSQSPSNKVTEKGKDVELRCDPISGHTALYWYRQSLGQGLEFLIYFQGNSAPDKSGLPSDRFSAERTGGSVSTLTIQRTQQEDSAVYLCASSLGLVTASNSPLHFGNGTRLTVT.

The chain uses TRBV24-1 and TRBJ1-5; D unclear. CDR1 and CDR2 (germline): KGHDR, SFDVKD. With 5 bases removed from V and 9 bases from J, the gap between germline ends came to 13 bases. There are 13 residues in the CDR3. The CDR3 is CATSAGPLAPQHF. In DNA form, the CDR3 reads TGTGCCACCAGTGCAGGCCCTCTGGCGCCCCAGCATTTT.

The genes are TRBV2 and TRBJ2-3; a weak D match, TRBD1 (5 bases). The V gene lost 7 bases and the J gene lost 3 bases, with 14 bases spanning the gap. CDR1 is SNHLY and CDR2 is FYNNEI in the germline V gene. The CDR3 is made up of 14 amino acids. As DNA, the CDR3 is TGTGCCAGCAATTACGCGACAGCAACAGATACGCAGTATTTT. This translates into CASNYATATDTQYF.

In its sample, this clone was seen once. CDR3: CASSPRGAADTQYF. The DNA for the CDR3 is TGTGCCAGCAGCCCCCGAGGTGCAGCAGATACGCAGTATTTT. This chain connects TRBV7-8 to TRBJ2-3; D gene unclear. Trimming pared 5 bases from V and 4 bases from J, leaving 13 bases between. Per germline, CDR1 SGHVS and CDR2 FQNEAQ. The CDR3 is made up of 14 amino acids.

The gene calls are TRBV30 and TRBJ1-5; TRBD1 matches 10 bases. There are 13 residues in the CDR3. The junction had 1 base not matched to a gene; V was cut back by 5 bases and J by 3 bases. CDR1 is GTSNPN and CDR2 is SVGIG in the germline V gene (reference sequence). The DNA for the CDR3 is TGTGCCTGGGGGACAGGGGTCAATCAGCCCCAGCATTTT. Residues: CAWGTGVNQPQHF.